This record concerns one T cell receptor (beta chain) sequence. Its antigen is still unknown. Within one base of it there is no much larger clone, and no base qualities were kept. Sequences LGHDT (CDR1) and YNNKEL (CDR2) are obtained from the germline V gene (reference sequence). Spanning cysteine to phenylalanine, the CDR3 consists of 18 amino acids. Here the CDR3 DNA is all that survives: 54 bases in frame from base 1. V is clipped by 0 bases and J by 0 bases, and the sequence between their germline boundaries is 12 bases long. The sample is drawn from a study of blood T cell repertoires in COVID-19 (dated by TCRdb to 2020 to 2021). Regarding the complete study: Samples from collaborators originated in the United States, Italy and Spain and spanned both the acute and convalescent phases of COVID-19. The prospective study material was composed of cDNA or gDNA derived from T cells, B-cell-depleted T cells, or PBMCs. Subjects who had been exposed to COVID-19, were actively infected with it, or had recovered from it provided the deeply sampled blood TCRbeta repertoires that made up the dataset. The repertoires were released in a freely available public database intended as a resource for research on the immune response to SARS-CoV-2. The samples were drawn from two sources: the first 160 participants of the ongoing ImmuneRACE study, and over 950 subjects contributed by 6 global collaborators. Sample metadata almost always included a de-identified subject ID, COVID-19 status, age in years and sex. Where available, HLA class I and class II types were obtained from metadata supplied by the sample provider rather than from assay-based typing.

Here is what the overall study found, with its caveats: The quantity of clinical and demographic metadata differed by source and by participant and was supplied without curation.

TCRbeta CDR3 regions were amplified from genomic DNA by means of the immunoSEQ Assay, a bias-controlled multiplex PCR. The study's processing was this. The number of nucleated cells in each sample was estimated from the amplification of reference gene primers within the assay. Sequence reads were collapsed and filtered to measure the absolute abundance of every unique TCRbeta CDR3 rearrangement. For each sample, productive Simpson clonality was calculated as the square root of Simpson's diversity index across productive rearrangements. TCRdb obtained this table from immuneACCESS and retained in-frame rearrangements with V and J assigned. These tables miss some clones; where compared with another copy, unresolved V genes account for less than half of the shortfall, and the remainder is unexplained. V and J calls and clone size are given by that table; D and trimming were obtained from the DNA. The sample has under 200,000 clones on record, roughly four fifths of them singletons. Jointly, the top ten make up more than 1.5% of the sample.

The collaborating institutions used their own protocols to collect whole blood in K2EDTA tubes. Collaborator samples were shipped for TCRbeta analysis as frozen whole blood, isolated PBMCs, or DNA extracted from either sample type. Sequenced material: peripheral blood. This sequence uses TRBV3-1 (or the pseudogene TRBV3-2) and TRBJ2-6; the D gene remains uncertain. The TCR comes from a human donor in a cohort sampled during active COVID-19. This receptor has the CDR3 CASSQDAVHLSGANVLTF. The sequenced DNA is TGTGCCAGCAGCCAAGATGCGGTACATCTCTCTGGGGCCAACGTCCTGACTTTC.